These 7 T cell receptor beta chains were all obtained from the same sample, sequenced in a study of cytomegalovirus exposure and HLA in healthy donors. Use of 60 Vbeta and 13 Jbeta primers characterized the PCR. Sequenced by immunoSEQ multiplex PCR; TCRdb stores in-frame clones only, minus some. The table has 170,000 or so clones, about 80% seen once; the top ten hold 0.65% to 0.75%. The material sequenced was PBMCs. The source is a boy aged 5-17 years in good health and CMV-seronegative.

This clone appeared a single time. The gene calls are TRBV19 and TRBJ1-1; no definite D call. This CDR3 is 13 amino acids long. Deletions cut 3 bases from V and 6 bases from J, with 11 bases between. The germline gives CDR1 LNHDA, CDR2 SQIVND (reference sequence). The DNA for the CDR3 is TGTGCCAGTAGTATTGATCCAGTGGCTGAAGCTTTCTTT. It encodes CASSIDPVAEAFF.

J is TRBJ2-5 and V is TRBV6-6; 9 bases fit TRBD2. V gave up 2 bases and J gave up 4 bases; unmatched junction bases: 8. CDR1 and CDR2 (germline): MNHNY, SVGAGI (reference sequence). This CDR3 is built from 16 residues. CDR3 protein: CASSYGRGGVGETQYF. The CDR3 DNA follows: TGTGCCAGCAGTTACGGGCGGGGGGGGGTGGGAGAGACCCAGTACTTC.

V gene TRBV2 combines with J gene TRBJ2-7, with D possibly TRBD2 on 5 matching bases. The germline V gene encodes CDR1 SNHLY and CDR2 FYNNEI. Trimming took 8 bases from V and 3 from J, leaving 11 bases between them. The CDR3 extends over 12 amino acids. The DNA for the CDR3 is TGTGCCAGCCGAGGGTTTGACTACGAGCAGTACTTC. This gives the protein CASRGFDYEQYF. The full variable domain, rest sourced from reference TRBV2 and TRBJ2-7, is EPEVTQTPSHQVTQMGQEVILRCVPISNHLYFYWYRQILGQKVEFLVSFYNNEISEKSEIFDDQFSVERPDGSNFTLKIRSTKLEDSAMYFCASRGFDYEQYFGPGTRLTVT.

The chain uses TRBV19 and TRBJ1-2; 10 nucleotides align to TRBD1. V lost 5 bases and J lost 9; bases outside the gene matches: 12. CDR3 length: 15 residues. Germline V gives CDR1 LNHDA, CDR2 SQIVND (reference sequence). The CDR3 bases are TGTGCCAGTAGTCCTAGACAGGGGGCCCCGAGGCGCTACACCTTC. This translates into CASSPRQGAPRRYTF.

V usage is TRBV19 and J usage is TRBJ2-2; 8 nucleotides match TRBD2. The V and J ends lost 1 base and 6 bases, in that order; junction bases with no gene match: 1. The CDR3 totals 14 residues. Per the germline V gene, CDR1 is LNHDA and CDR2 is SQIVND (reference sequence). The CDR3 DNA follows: TGTGCCAGTAGTATAGCAGCGGGGGCCGGGGAGCTGTTTTTT. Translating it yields CASSIAAGAGELFF.

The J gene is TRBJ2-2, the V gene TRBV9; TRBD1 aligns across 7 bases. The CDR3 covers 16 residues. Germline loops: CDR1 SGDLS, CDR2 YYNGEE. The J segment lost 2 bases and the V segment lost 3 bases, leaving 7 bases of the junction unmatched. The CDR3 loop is CASSGRQGTNTGELFF. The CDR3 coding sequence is TGTGCCAGCAGCGGGCGACAGGGTACTAACACCGGGGAGCTGTTTTTT. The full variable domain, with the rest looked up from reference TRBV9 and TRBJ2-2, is DSGVTQTPKHLITATGQRVTLRCSPRSGDLSVYWYQQSLDQGLQFLIQYYNGEERAKGNILERFSAQQFPDLHSELNLSSLELGDSALYFCASSGRQGTNTGELFFGEGSRLTVL.

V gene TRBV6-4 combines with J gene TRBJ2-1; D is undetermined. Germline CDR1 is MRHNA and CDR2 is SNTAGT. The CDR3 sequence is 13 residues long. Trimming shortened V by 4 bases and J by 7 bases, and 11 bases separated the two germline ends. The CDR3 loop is CASSARAGNEQFF. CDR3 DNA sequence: TGTGCCAGCAGTGCCCGAGCCGGTAATGAGCAGTTCTTC.